The rows below give T cell receptor beta chains drawn from one sample of a study of blood T cell repertoires in COVID-19. Assay used: immunoSEQ multiplex PCR; TCRdb lists only in-frame clones, some missing. This table has over 30,000 clones, roughly 80% appearing once. The sample was peripheral blood. The receptor set was obtained from a man older than 75 with active or convalescent COVID-19. CDR3s include the opening cysteine and the closing phenylalanine or tryptophan. The D gene is left open where the match is weak. Clone size is given for some rows only: seen once, a few or many times, or a class if the clone is expanded.

size,J,D,V,CDR3,DNA
-,TRBJ1-2,-,TRBV29-1,CSVMGVSYGYTF,TGCAGCGTTATGGGAGTAAGCTATGGCTACACCTTC
-,TRBJ2-3,TRBD1,TRBV6-5,CASSPRTGETDTQYF,TGTGCCAGCAGTCCCCGGACAGGGGAGACAGATACGCAGTATTTT
-,TRBJ2-3,TRBD2,TRBV7-9,CASSPTGGEADTQYF,TGTGCCAGCAGCCCGACGGGGGGTGAAGCAGATACGCAGTATTTT
-,TRBJ1-1,-,TRBV7-6,CASSPISGNEAFF,TGTGCCAGCAGCCCAATCTCCGGGAATGAAGCTTTCTTT
once,TRBJ1-2,TRBD1,TRBV23-1,CASSQWSLASRQQGTDF,TGCGCCAGCAGTCAATGGTCTCTCGCTTCCCGGCAACAGGGGACCGACTTC
-,TRBJ1-6,-,TRBV7-3,CASSLQKLNSPLHF,TGTGCCAGCAGCCTCCAAAAACTAAATTCACCCCTCCACTTT
once,TRBJ1-4,-,TRBV11-2,CASSFGRGTNEKLFF,TGTGCCAGCAGCTTCGGGAGGGGTACTAATGAAAAACTGTTTTTT
-,TRBJ2-5,-,TRBV30,CAWTEQETQYF,TGTGCCTGGACAGAACAAGAGACCCAGTACTTC
-,TRBJ2-7,-,TRBV12-3/TRBV12-4,CASSFSVQGEQYF,TGTGCCAGCAGTTTCTCCGTGCAGGGGGAGCAGTACTTC
-,TRBJ1-1,TRBD1,TRBV5-6,CASSILGTGGVTEAFF,TGTGCCAGCAGCATTCTCGGGACAGGGGGAGTTACTGAAGCTTTCTTT
-,TRBJ1-4,TRBD1,TRBV19,CASSGDRDEKLFF,TGTGCCAGTAGTGGGGACAGGGATGAAAAACTGTTTTTT
-,TRBJ1-2,TRBD1,TRBV11-3,CASSRQQGSGYTF,TGTGCCAGCAGCCGGCAACAGGGGAGTGGCTACACCTTC
-,TRBJ1-2,TRBD1,TRBV18,CASSPTGGAGYGYTF,TGTGCCAGCTCACCCACAGGGGGCGCAGGTTATGGCTACACCTTC
-,TRBJ2-7,-,TRBV7-2,CASSLVSRTASYEQYF,TGTGCCAGCAGCTTAGTAAGCCGGACAGCATCCTACGAGCAGTACTTC
-,TRBJ2-3,-,TRBV7-3,CASSLMQGRTDTQYF,TGTGCCAGCAGCTTAATGCAGGGCCGCACAGATACGCAGTATTTT
-,TRBJ2-7,TRBD1,TRBV7-6,CASSLDTGTAYEQYF,TGTGCCAGCAGCTTAGACACCGGGACAGCTTACGAGCAGTACTTC
-,TRBJ1-1,-,TRBV6-6,CASRRGEWGGGTEAFF,TGTGCCAGCAGACGCGGAGAGTGGGGGGGCGGCACTGAAGCTTTCTTT
-,TRBJ2-1,TRBD2,TRBV7-9,CASSPLAGGTYNEQFF,TGTGCCAGCAGCCCGTTAGCGGGGGGGACCTACAATGAGCAGTTCTTC
-,TRBJ2-5,TRBD2,TRBV11-3,CASSRLAGQETQYF,TGTGCCAGCAGCCGACTAGCGGGGCAAGAGACCCAGTACTTC
-,TRBJ2-2,TRBD2,TRBV11-2,CASRAGGRTGELFF,TGTGCCAGCAGAGCGGGGGGGCGCACCGGGGAGCTGTTTTTT
-,TRBJ2-7,-,TRBV27,CASSPAGAYEQYF,TGTGCCAGCAGTCCGGCAGGGGCCTACGAGCAGTACTTC
-,TRBJ2-3,TRBD1,TRBV11-2,CASSPRTGTTDTQYF,TGTGCCAGCAGCCCCAGGACAGGGACAACAGATACGCAGTATTTT
-,TRBJ2-3,-,TRBV4-2,CASSQDFRVTDTQYF,TGTGCCAGCAGCCAGGACTTCCGAGTAACAGATACGCAGTATTTT
few,TRBJ2-5,TRBD1,TRBV7-2,CASSSGQAYPETQYF,TGTGCCAGCAGCTCCGGACAGGCCTACCCAGAGACCCAGTACTTC
-,TRBJ2-5,-,TRBV3-1/TRBV3-2,CASSQELVARPRETQYF,TGTGCCAGCAGCCAAGAATTAGTAGCACGGCCAAGAGAGACCCAGTACTTC
-,TRBJ2-6,TRBD1,TRBV11-2,CASSLRGQSSGANVLTF,TGTGCCAGCAGCTTAAGGGGACAGAGCTCTGGGGCCAACGTCCTGACTTTC
-,TRBJ2-5,-,TRBV4-1,CASSQGVEKTQYF,TGCGCCAGCAGCCAGGGAGTCGAAAAGACCCAGTACTTC
-,TRBJ1-1,-,TRBV2,CASSRDLRVVAEAFF,TGTGCCAGCAGTAGAGATTTACGGGTGGTCGCTGAAGCTTTCTTT
-,TRBJ1-1,-,TRBV19,CASSMGARTEAFF,TGTGCCAGTAGTATGGGGGCTAGAACTGAAGCTTTCTTT
-,TRBJ2-7,-,TRBV12-3/TRBV12-4,CASSSGVLGEQYF,TGTGCCAGCAGTTCCGGGGTTTTAGGGGAGCAGTACTTC
-,TRBJ2-7,-,TRBV13,CASSFPTSSYEQYF,TGTGCCAGCAGCTTCCCGACTAGTTCCTACGAGCAGTACTTC
-,TRBJ2-5,-,TRBV7-2,CASSDYSQETQYF,TGTGCCAGCAGTGACTATTCCCAAGAGACCCAGTACTTC
-,TRBJ1-1,-,TRBV5-6,CASVGPGTEAFF,TGTGCCAGCGTAGGGCCGGGGACTGAAGCTTTCTTT
-,TRBJ2-1,TRBD1,TRBV7-6,CASSSTGQGSYNEQFF,TGTGCCAGCAGCTCCACAGGACAGGGCTCCTACAATGAGCAGTTCTTC
-,TRBJ1-2,-,TRBV7-2,CASSPEPGNYGYTF,TGTGCCAGCAGCCCAGAACCGGGGAACTATGGCTACACCTTC
-,TRBJ1-2,TRBD1,TRBV7-2,CASSPGTGLFRTF,TGTGCCAGCAGCCCTGGGACAGGGCTATTCAGGACCTTC
few,TRBJ2-1,TRBD2,TRBV7-9,CASSFGTSGSSYNEQFF,TGTGCCAGCAGCTTCGGGACTAGCGGGAGCTCCTACAATGAGCAGTTCTTC
once,TRBJ1-1,TRBD1,TRBV9,CASSDRQGAYTEAFF,TGTGCCAGCAGCGACCGACAGGGGGCATACACTGAAGCTTTCTTT
once,TRBJ2-5,TRBD1,TRBV29-1,CSGRDRGPGRETQYF,TGCAGCGGCCGGGACAGGGGGCCGGGGAGGGAGACCCAGTACTTC
-,TRBJ2-4,-,TRBV6-1,CASSELRNIQYF,TGTGCCAGCAGTGAATTGCGAAACATTCAGTACTTC
-,TRBJ2-4,-,TRBV10-3,CAISGSPENIQYF,TGTGCCATCAGTGGGTCCCCCGAAAACATTCAGTACTTC
-,TRBJ1-2,-,TRBV29-1,CSAIANYGYTF,TGCAGCGCTATTGCTAACTATGGCTACACCTTC